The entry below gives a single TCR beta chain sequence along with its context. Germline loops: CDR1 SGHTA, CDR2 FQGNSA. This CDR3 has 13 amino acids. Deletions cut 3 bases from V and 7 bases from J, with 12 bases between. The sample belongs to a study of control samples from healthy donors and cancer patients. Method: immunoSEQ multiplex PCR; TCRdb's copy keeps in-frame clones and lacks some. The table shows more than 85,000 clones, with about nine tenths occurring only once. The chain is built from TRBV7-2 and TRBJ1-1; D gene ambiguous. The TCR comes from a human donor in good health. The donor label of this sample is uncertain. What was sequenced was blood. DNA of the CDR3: TGTGCCAGCAGCTTTCGGTTGGCGCATGAAGCTTTCTTT. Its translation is CASSFRLAHEAFF.